This T cell receptor (beta chain) came from a study of OX40 agonist ivuxolimab in advanced cancers. Regarding the study in general: Ivuxolimab, which targeted the costimulatory receptor OX40 (CD134), was an agonistic, fully human IgG2 monoclonal antibody. Of the 52 patients in dose escalation, some 20 had hepatocellular carcinoma, about 15 had melanoma, 9 had renal cell carcinoma and 9 had head and neck cancer. In the dose-escalation cohort, around four fifths of patients were male, and the mean age was around 60 years with a range of about 23 to 79. The purpose of peripheral TCRbeta sequencing was to test whether ivuxolimab changed TCR sequence diversity and led to clonal T-cell expansion. Prior anti-PD-1, anti-PD-L1 or anti-CTLA-4 therapy was permitted, and checkpoint inhibitors had been received by around 39% of dose-escalation patients. Partial responses occurred in three dose-escalation patients: two with cutaneous melanoma and one with hepatocellular carcinoma. The paper covers the monotherapy dose-escalation part of the phase I ivuxolimab trial, which included N of about 50 patients. Intravenous ivuxolimab was administered to patients every 2 weeks at six dose levels: 0.01, 0.1, 0.3, 1.5, 3 and 10 mg/kg.

General study outcomes and caveats: After ivuxolimab, CD8+ T cells had more expanded clones than CD4+ T cells on average. At doses of 0.1 to 3.0 mg/kg, clonal expansion of both CD4+ and CD8+ blood T cells was observed from baseline to week 6. In the 0.1-3.0 mg/kg groups, partial responders had among the lowest normalized peripheral clonal expansion, particularly in CD8+ T cells. Low levels of normalized T-cell clonal expansion were also seen in some patients who did not respond. Which antigens the clonally expanded peripheral T cells were specific for was not determined.

V gives up 4 bases and J gives up 1 base, and the segment between their germline ends measures 7 bases. As encoded in the germline V gene, CDR1 is SGHTA while CDR2 is FQGNSA. From cysteine to phenylalanine, the CDR3 is 13 amino acids long. Left in the record is the CDR3 DNA by itself, 39 bases read in frame from the first base. For sequencing of the TCRbeta CDR3 region, genomic DNA was extracted from the sorted cells. The immunoSEQ Assay was used for sequencing of TCRbeta CDR3 regions. Imported from immuneACCESS, the table was reduced by TCRdb to in-frame sequences with V and J called. These copies leave out some clones; in studies compared against another copy, an unresolved V gene accounts for under half, and the cause of the remainder is not known. Within this sample are around 80,000 clones, with 65% to 90% of them counted one time only. Under 3.5% of the sample goes to the ten largest clones.

The trial excluded patients who had a history of autoimmune disease or who were on systemic immunosuppression. Peripheral blood for TCR sequencing was drawn from every dose cohort at baseline, at cycle 4 day 1 and at cycle 7 day 1. The samples were drawn from a first-in-human, open-label, multicenter phase I dose-escalation trial of ivuxolimab. The trial enrolled adults with locally advanced or metastatic head and neck squamous cell, hepatocellular, melanoma or renal cell carcinoma. CD4+ and CD8+ T cells were sorted separately from peripheral blood before TCR sequencing. In regard to this clone: Its recognized antigen is unknown. Qualities for individual bases were not recorded, and no much larger clone is one base off.

Recombination joined TRBV7-2 with TRBJ1-1; no D segment can be confidently identified. The specimen was CD4+ or CD8+ T cells sorted from blood, collected in a trial of the OX40 agonist ivuxolimab. The TCR sequence derives from an adult with an advanced solid tumor such as melanoma, head and neck, liver or kidney cancer. The DNA sequence is given as TGTGCCAGCAGCTCGGACGCGAACACTGAAGCTTTCTTT. Its translation is CASSSDANTEAFF. Full variable domain (CDR3 extended with the reference TRBV7-2 and TRBJ1-1 proteins): GAGVSQSPSNKVTEKGKDVELRCDPISGHTALYWYRQSLGQGLEFLIYFQGNSAPDKSGLPSDRFSAERTGGSVSTLTIQRTQQEDSAVYLCASSSDANTEAFFGQGTRLTVV.